The next 27 T cell receptor beta chains were all read from a single sample in a study of T cells after yellow fever vaccination. Using its own MiXCR run on the 5' RACE reads, TCRdb lists one record per CDR3 protein. The repertoire holds around 500,000 distinct CDR3 sequences, 20% to 25% seen once, with about 15% in the top ten. The sample consisted of PBMCs, taken approximately 22 days after the first yellow fever vaccination. The receptors come from a man younger than 35 who received the YFV17D yellow fever vaccine.

The chain joins TRBV20-1 to TRBJ1-4; TRBD1 is a possible D gene (6 bases). This CDR3 has 14 amino acids. Deletions cut 0 bases from V and 4 bases from J, with 9 bases between. Germline-derived CDR1 and CDR2 are DFQATT and SNEGSKA (reference sequence). The DNA of the CDR3 is TGCAGTGCTAGAGATGGGGGCGTTAATGAAAAACTGTTTTTT. It codes for CSARDGGVNEKLFF.

This rearrangement joins TRBV7-9 to TRBJ1-5, with TRBD1 as a possible D gene (5 bases). Germline V gene data show CDR1 as SEHNR and CDR2 as FQNEAQ (reference sequence). The CDR3 consists of 14 residues. Trimming took 3 bases from V and 4 from J, leaving 10 bases between them. The CDR3 nucleotides read TGTGCCAGCAGCTTGGGGGTCCTTAATCAGCCCCAGCATTTT. Translation: CASSLGVLNQPQHF.

This sequence joins TRBV5-1 and TRBJ1-3; D is ambiguous. Germline loops: CDR1 SGHRS, CDR2 YFSETQ. Trimming removed 4 bases from V and 4 bases from J, with 9 bases in between. There are 13 residues in the CDR3. The CDR3 here is CASSEGQGNTIYF. The DNA for the CDR3 is TGCGCCAGCAGCGAGGGTCAAGGAAACACCATATATTTT.

This clonotype was found once. This rearrangement joins TRBV20-1 to TRBJ2-3; D is undetermined. This CDR3 contains 12 residues. The germline CDR1 and CDR2 sequences are DFQATT and SNEGSKA (reference sequence). V lost 4 bases and J 6 bases, leaving 11 bases between the germline ends. CDR3 in amino acids: CSAKTSPDTQYF. CDR3 in DNA: TGCAGTGCTAAAACGTCGCCCGATACGCAGTATTTT.

This clonotype was observed a handful of times. The CDR3 loop is CASSYPGRGEKLFF. The CDR3 nucleotides read TGCGCCAGCAGCTACCCCGGTAGAGGTGAAAAACTGTTTTTT. V gene TRBV5-1 combines with J gene TRBJ1-4; D unclear. The germline V gene has CDR1 SGHRS and CDR2 YFSETQ. The CDR3 length is 14 residues. Deletions cut 3 bases from V and 7 bases from J, with 13 bases between.

This chain uses TRBV4-1 with TRBJ2-3; 12 bases align to TRBD1. This CDR3 is 16 amino acids long. J lost 4 bases, V lost 4 bases, and 6 bases had no gene match. CDR1 and CDR2 from the germline V gene are MGHRA and YSYEKL. The CDR3 spells CASSPQGQGASDTQYF. The CDR3 DNA reads as TGCGCCAGCAGCCCTCAGGGACAGGGGGCGTCAGATACGCAGTATTTT.

The V gene is TRBV3-1, the J gene TRBJ2-1; D is uncertain. The germline gives CDR1 LGHDT, CDR2 YNNKEL (reference sequence). The CDR3 extends over 17 amino acids. V gave up 0 bases and J gave up 5 bases, with 17 bases separating them. The CDR3 protein is CASSQEKPANLNNEQFF. In nucleotides, the CDR3 is TGTGCCAGCAGCCAAGAAAAACCCGCGAACTTAAACAATGAGCAGTTCTTC.

This clonotype was seen only a few times. The V gene is TRBV5-4, the J gene TRBJ2-5; the D gene could be TRBD1 or TRBD2 (7 bases each). The CDR3 consists of 13 residues. CDR1 and CDR2 from the germline V gene are SGHNT and YYREEE (reference sequence). The ends were cut back, 7 bases at V and 1 base at J, with 11 bases in the middle. The CDR3: CASGGDSQETQYF. In DNA, the CDR3 is TGTGCCAGCGGGGGGGACAGCCAAGAGACCCAGTACTTC. Filled out from reference TRBV5-4 and TRBJ2-5, the complete variable domain reads ETGVTQSPTHLIKTRGQQVTLRCSSQSGHNTVSWYQQALGQGPQFIFQYYREEENGRGNFPPRFSGLQFPNYSSELNVNALELDDSALYLCASGGDSQETQYFGPGTRLLVL.

CDR3 DNA sequence: TGCGCCAGCAGCCTAGGACTCCTCGATGAGACCCAGTACTTC. It encodes CASSLGLLDETQYF. The chain uses TRBV4-1 and TRBJ2-5; tentatively, D is TRBD2 (5 bases). The germline V gene has CDR1 MGHRA and CDR2 YSYEKL. Trimming removed 4 bases from V and 5 bases from J, with 14 bases in between. CDR3 size: 14 residues.

The V gene is TRBV7-9, the J gene TRBJ2-1; 12 positions match TRBD2. The V segment lost 5 bases and the J segment 0 bases; nucleotides outside the gene matches: 14. The CDR3 length is 20 residues. Per the germline V gene, CDR1 is SEHNR and CDR2 is FQNEAQ (reference sequence). CDR3 DNA sequence: TGTGCCAGCAGCACCCACACGCGACTAGCGGGGGCCAGCTCCTACAATGAGCAGTTCTTC. It translates to CASSTHTRLAGASSYNEQFF.

This clonotype was seen only a few times. The chain is built from TRBV9 and TRBJ2-7, with TRBD1 matching over 7 bases. This CDR3 spans 19 amino acids. With V trimmed by 3 bases and J by 0 bases, 18 bases remained unmatched. From germline, CDR1 is SGDLS and CDR2 YYNGEE. CDR3 nucleotide sequence: TGTGCCAGCAGCGCGCCGGGCGCAACAGGGGTCCCCTTCTCCTACGAGCAGTACGTC. It translates to CASSAPGATGVPFSYEQYV.

This clonotype appeared many times. The chain uses TRBV6-5 and TRBJ1-6; D is unclear. The CDR3 covers 13 residues. The V end lost 1 base, the J end lost 8 bases, and 6 bases lay between the germline ends. Germline CDR1 reads MNHEY; CDR2 reads SVGAGI. CDR3 amino acids: CASSYYPDSPLHF. DNA for the CDR3: TGTGCCAGCAGTTACTATCCGGATTCACCCCTCCACTTT.

The chain carries TRBV6-5 and TRBJ2-2; 10 nucleotides line up with TRBD2. The CDR3 has 15 residues. In germline, CDR1 is MNHEY, CDR2 SVGAGI. The junction had 4 bases not matched to a gene; V was cut back by 7 bases and J by 2 bases. CDR3 bases: TGTGCCAGCACTTTACTAGCGGGAAACACCGGGGAGCTGTTTTTT. Its protein is CASTLLAGNTGELFF.

This clonotype was seen a handful of times. J is TRBJ2-4 and V is TRBV4-3, with D hard to call. Germline CDR1 and CDR2: LGHNA and YSLEER. Trimming left V 1 base short and J 7 bases short, with 8 bases between. CDR3 length: 13 amino acids. This CDR3 reads CASSQAVNNIQYF. CDR3 bases: TGCGCCAGCAGCCAAGCGGTCAATAACATTCAGTACTTC.

V is TRBV27 and J is TRBJ2-1; 7 bases are shared with TRBD2. Trimming cost V 1 base and J 5 bases; bases outside gene matches: 5. This CDR3 spans 15 amino acids. CDR1 MNHEY and CDR2 SMNVEV come from the germline V gene (reference sequence). CDR3 sequence reads: CASSLLTGGDNEQFF. The CDR3 DNA is TGTGCCAGCAGTTTATTGACGGGAGGAGACAATGAGCAGTTCTTC.

V usage is TRBV20-1 and J usage is TRBJ1-2; D is uncertain. V lost 7 bases, J lost 0 bases, and 6 bases lay in between. The CDR3 is 11 amino acids. CDR1 is DFQATT, CDR2 SNEGSKA, per germline (reference sequence). CDR3 protein: CSGYSNYGYTF. For the CDR3, the DNA is TGCAGTGGGTATTCTAACTATGGCTACACCTTC.

This clonotype came up a few times. The chain combines TRBV20-1 with TRBJ2-3; TRBD2 agrees at 10 bases. The trim removed 5 bases at V and 0 bases at J, leaving 8 bases unmatched. CDR1 DFQATT and CDR2 SNEGSKA come from the germline V gene (reference sequence). The CDR3 has 16 residues. In DNA, the CDR3 is TGCAGTGCTTCCGGACTAGCGGAAGACAGCACAGATACGCAGTATTTT. It yields the protein CSASGLAEDSTDTQYF.

The chain couples TRBV5-4 to TRBJ2-3, with D uncertain. Trimming took off 4 bases at V and 0 bases at J, with 12 bases between the two ends. The CDR3 covers 15 residues. From germline, CDR1 is SGHNT and CDR2 YYREEE (reference sequence). CDR3 bases: TGTGCCAGCAGCCCCCGGAGCGAAAGCACAGATACGCAGTATTTT. This codes for CASSPRSESTDTQYF.

The gene calls are TRBV5-1 and TRBJ2-7; 7 nucleotides match TRBD1. The CDR3 sequence is 14 residues long. CDR1 and CDR2 (germline): SGHRS, YFSETQ. V shed 0 bases, J shed 3 bases, and the junction held 3 bases outside the gene matches. The CDR3 coding sequence is TGCGCCAGCAGCTTGGGACAGGGCAGCTACGAGCAGTACGTC. Translation gives CASSLGQGSYEQYV.

This chain uses TRBV20-1 with TRBJ1-1, with 12 bases that match TRBD1. The germline gives CDR1 DFQATT, CDR2 SNEGSKA (reference sequence). This CDR3 has 16 residues. V lost 5 bases to trimming and J lost 11 bases; unmatched junction nucleotides: 18. DNA for the CDR3: TGCAGTGCTGGAGCCGGGACAGGGGGCTGGGGGTGGGTGGCTTTCTTT. It codes for CSAGAGTGGWGWVAFF.

The V and J genes are TRBV3-1 and TRBJ2-5, with a weak D call TRBD2 (6 bases). V lost 5 bases and J 4 bases, leaving 14 bases between the germline ends. The CDR3 has 14 amino acids. Germline lookup yields CDR1 LGHDT and CDR2 YNNKEL (reference sequence). For the CDR3, the DNA is TGTGCCAGCAGCTCGATGGGGGGAGCAGAGACCCAGTACTTC. Its protein product is CASSSMGGAETQYF.

This clonotype was seen a few times. The chain recombines TRBV6-5 with TRBJ2-7; TRBD2 matches 7 bases. The CDR3 length is 13 residues. Germline trimming cut 0 bases from V and 6 bases from J; bases unmatched to any gene: 2. From germline, CDR1 is MNHEY and CDR2 SVGAGI. The CDR3 here is CASSYSASGEQYV. For the CDR3, the DNA is TGTGCCAGCAGTTACTCCGCTAGCGGCGAGCAGTACGTC.

This clonotype was recorded a few times. This chain joins TRBV7-2 and TRBJ1-6, with a weak D call TRBD1 (6 bases). V was clipped by 5 bases and J by 2 bases, with 13 bases between them. Germline V lookup: CDR1 SGHTA, CDR2 FQGNSA. The CDR3 is 16 amino acids. The CDR3 DNA follows: TGTGCCAGCAGCGCCCTACAGGGAACCTATAATTCACCCCTCCACTTT. Protein: CASSALQGTYNSPLHF.

The rearrangement uses TRBV29-1 and TRBJ1-2; D ambiguous. The length of the CDR3 is 12 residues. The ends were cut back, 1 base at V and 8 bases at J, with 11 bases in the middle. Per the germline V gene, CDR1 is SQVTM and CDR2 is ANQGSEA. The CDR3 loop is CSVEVQDWGYTF. For the CDR3, the DNA is TGCAGCGTTGAAGTGCAGGACTGGGGCTACACCTTC.

This clonotype appeared a few times. DNA of the CDR3: TGTGCCAGCAGGCGACTAGCCCCCGATACGCAGTATTTT. Amino acid sequence: CASRRLAPDTQYF. V usage is TRBV2 and J usage is TRBJ2-3; 7 nucleotides agree with TRBD2. The junction had 6 bases not matched to a gene; V was cut back by 6 bases and J by 6 bases. This CDR3 is built from 13 residues. Germline V lookup: CDR1 SNHLY, CDR2 FYNNEI.

The CDR3 loop reads CSVEEGEDSPLHF. For the CDR3, the DNA is TGCAGCGTTGAAGAAGGAGAGGATTCACCCCTCCACTTT. The chain carries TRBV29-1 and TRBJ1-6; no clear D. Germline V gene lookup returns CDR1 SQVTM and CDR2 ANQGSEA. The length of the CDR3 is 13 residues. V was pared by 0 bases and J by 8 bases, with 8 bases between.

This clonotype has ten or more counts. V usage is TRBV20-1 and J usage is TRBJ2-1; D not certain. Germline CDR1 is DFQATT and CDR2 is SNEGSKA (reference sequence). V lost 7 bases and J lost 0, with 10 bases in between. CDR3 size: 13 residues. CDR3 amino acids: CSVPPLSYNEQFF. CDR3 nucleotides: TGCAGTGTACCACCTCTCTCCTACAATGAGCAGTTCTTC.